The source of this T cell receptor (beta chain) is a study of a mutant IDH1 vaccine in newly diagnosed glioma. Study at large: Treatment recipients were roughly 62% male and about 40% female, and their mean age was about 40 years.

Overall study findings and caveats: Among patients, around 93% showed immune responses induced by the vaccine.

Libraries were prepared by immunoSEQ multiplex PCR; TCRdb keeps only in-frame clonotypes and omits some of them. This sample has about 38,000 clones, with around 90% found just once. The time point: baseline, week 1 (first vaccination visit). Treatment given: pre-vaccination baseline after standard-of-care therapy. As to this clone: Its cognate antigen is unknown. The same CDR3 can be traced to other DNA sequences in this sample.

The specimen was PBMCs, collected from a glioma patient treated with radiotherapy, temozolomide or both. This TCR came from a young man with glioma.

The CDR3 DNA reads TGTGCCAGCAGCTTACAGGGGAATCAGCCCCAGCATTTT. Amino acid sequence: CASSLQGNQPQHF. This chain connects TRBV7-9 to TRBJ1-5, with a tentative D call TRBD1 (6 bases). The CDR3 consists of 13 residues. Germline CDR1 and CDR2: SEHNR and FQNEAQ (reference sequence). V was clipped by 2 bases and J by 4 bases, with 6 bases between them.